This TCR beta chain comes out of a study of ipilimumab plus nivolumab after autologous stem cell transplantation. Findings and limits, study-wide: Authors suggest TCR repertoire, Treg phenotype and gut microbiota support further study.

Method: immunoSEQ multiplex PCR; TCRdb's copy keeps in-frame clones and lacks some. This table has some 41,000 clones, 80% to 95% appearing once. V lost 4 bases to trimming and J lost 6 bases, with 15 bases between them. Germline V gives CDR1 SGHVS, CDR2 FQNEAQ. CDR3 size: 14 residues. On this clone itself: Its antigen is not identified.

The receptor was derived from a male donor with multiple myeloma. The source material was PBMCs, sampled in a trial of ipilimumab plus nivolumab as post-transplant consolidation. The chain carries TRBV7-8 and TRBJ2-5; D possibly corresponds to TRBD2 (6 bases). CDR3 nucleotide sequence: TGTGCCAGCAGCTCCTACCAGACTAGTCAGACCCAGTACTTC. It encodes CASSSYQTSQTQYF. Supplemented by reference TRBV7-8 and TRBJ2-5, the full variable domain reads GAGVSQSPRYKVAKRGQDVALRCDPISGHVSLFWYQQALGQGPEFLTYFQNEAQLDKSGLPSDRFFAERPEGSVSTLKIQRTQQEDSAVYLCASSSYQTSQTQYFGPGTRLLVL.